The 17 T cell receptor beta chains reported below all come from one sample, sequenced in a study of blood T cell repertoires in COVID-19. The table came from immunoSEQ multiplex PCR; TCRdb's copy has only in-frame clones and leaves some out. Of roughly 200,000 clones listed, roughly four fifths are singletons. What was sequenced was peripheral blood. The receptors come from a man aged 50 to 60 who had recovered from COVID-19.

The CDR3 sequence is CSASPSGSSSNEQFF. The CDR3 DNA follows: TGCAGTGCCAGTCCTAGCGGGAGCTCGTCCAATGAGCAGTTCTTC. The chain has TRBV20-1 and TRBJ2-1; TRBD2 aligns across 10 bases. This CDR3 is 15 amino acids long. CDR1 is DFQATT and CDR2 is SNEGSKA in the germline V gene (reference sequence). V shed 6 bases and J 6 bases; nucleotides not matched to a gene: 11.

The genes are TRBV6-6 and TRBJ2-5; unclear D gene. The ends were cut back, 6 bases at V and 5 bases at J, with 16 bases in the middle. Germline CDR1 is MNHNY and CDR2 is SVGAGI (reference sequence). CDR3 length equals 14 residues. The DNA of the CDR3 is TGTGCCAGCAGCTTAGACCTCCCGCGGGAGACCCAGTACTTC. Translated, it gives CASSLDLPRETQYF.

Note on this clone: Other DNA sequences in the sample encode the same CDR3. The chain carries TRBV3-1 (or the pseudogene TRBV3-2) and TRBJ1-1, with a possible D match to TRBD1 (6 bases). CDR3 length: 16 amino acids. Germline CDR1 reads LGHDT; CDR2 reads YNNKEL (reference sequence). Deletions cut 1 base from V and 0 bases from J, with 12 bases between. For the CDR3, the DNA is TGTGCCAGCAGCCAAGGAGCAGGGGAAATGAACACTGAAGCTTTCTTT. The encoded protein is CASSQGAGEMNTEAFF.

The gene calls are TRBV6-5 and TRBJ1-6; 9 positions agree with TRBD1. Germline V lookup: CDR1 MNHEY, CDR2 SVGAGI. V shed 7 bases, J shed 5 bases, and the junction held 6 bases outside the gene matches. The CDR3 covers 15 residues. In DNA, the CDR3 is TGTGCCAGCATGAAGTGGGACAGGGATAATTCACCCCTCCACTTT. Translated: CASMKWDRDNSPLHF.

The V and J genes are TRBV7-8 and TRBJ2-1; maybe TRBD2 (6 bases). Germline V gene lookup returns CDR1 SGHVS and CDR2 FQNEAQ. Trimming cost V 1 base and J 7 bases, with 11 bases left between them. The CDR3 is 14 residues long. The DNA of the CDR3 is TGTGCCAGCAGCTTAGGGTCTAGCGATAATGAGCAGTTCTTC. Translated: CASSLGSSDNEQFF.

The count of this clone is one. The J gene is TRBJ1-5, the V gene TRBV4-3, with no clear D. The CDR3 length is 14 residues. Between the trimmed V and J ends, which lost 0 bases and 5 bases, there was a span of 8 bases. Germline CDR1 LGHNA, CDR2 YSLEER. The DNA for the CDR3 is TGCGCCAGCAGCCAAGAAATTCGGGATCAGCCCCAGCATTTT. Translation: CASSQEIRDQPQHF.

The V gene is TRBV6-6, the J gene TRBJ2-1; D is perhaps TRBD2 (5 bases). The V gene's germline CDR1 is MNHNY and CDR2 SVGAGI (reference sequence). Trimming cost V 8 bases and J 3 bases, with 14 bases left between them. This CDR3 has 14 amino acids. Here the CDR3 DNA reads TGTGCCAGCCTGGACTCCTTTCTCTACAATGAGCAGTTCTTC. It codes for CASLDSFLYNEQFF.

J is TRBJ2-1 and V is TRBV12-3 or TRBV12-4; D is unclear. With 5 bases removed from V and 6 bases from J, the gap between germline ends came to 11 bases. There are 13 residues in the CDR3. Here the CDR3 reads CASSGIRSNEQFF. In nucleotides, the CDR3 is TGTGCCAGCAGTGGTATTAGAAGCAATGAGCAGTTCTTC.

The chain recombines TRBV19 with TRBJ1-2; 10 bases are a match to TRBD1. Germline V gene lookup returns CDR1 LNHDA and CDR2 SQIVND (reference sequence). J lost 3 bases, V lost 3 bases, and 16 bases had no gene match. CDR3 length equals 19 residues. In nucleotides, the CDR3 is TGTGCCAGTAGTATTTGGCGGGGGACAGGGGTCCGAAAATACTATGGCTACACCTTC. Translation: CASSIWRGTGVRKYYGYTF.

The genes are TRBV18 and TRBJ2-1; 9 nucleotides line up with TRBD1. The CDR3 has 14 residues. Germline-derived CDR1 and CDR2 are KGHSH and LQKENI. The V segment lost 6 bases and the J segment 9 bases; nucleotides outside the gene matches: 9. For the CDR3, the DNA is TGTGCCAGCTCCTCGGGACAGGGATTTTTTGAGCAGTTCTTC. Protein product: CASSSGQGFFEQFF.

This clone was seen a few times. This chain joins TRBV4-2 and TRBJ2-1; TRBD2 might be the D (6 bases). The CDR3 extends over 16 amino acids. Between the trimmed V and J ends, which lost 1 base and 4 bases, there was a span of 14 bases. The V gene's germline CDR1 is LGHNA and CDR2 YNFKEQ. CDR3 region: CASSQGDLNSYNEQFF. The CDR3 DNA sequence: TGTGCCAGCAGCCAAGGGGACTTGAATTCATACAATGAGCAGTTCTTC.

The V call is TRBV7-2, the J call TRBJ1-2; TRBD1 aligns across 8 bases. Per the germline V gene, CDR1 is SGHTA and CDR2 is FQGNSA. The CDR3 loop spans 15 amino acids. With V trimmed by 0 bases and J by 7 bases, 7 bases remained unmatched. This CDR3 reads CASSLASGGASGYTF. The CDR3 DNA is TGTGCCAGCAGCTTAGCTTCAGGGGGCGCGAGTGGCTACACCTTC. The variable domain in full, completed from reference TRBV7-2 and TRBJ1-2, reads GAGVSQSPSNKVTEKGKDVELRCDPISGHTALYWYRQSLGQGLEFLIYFQGNSAPDKSGLPSDRFSAERTGGSVSTLTIQRTQQEDSAVYLCASSLASGGASGYTFGSGTRLTVV.

This clone was observed a single time. The chain has TRBV4-1 and TRBJ2-7; D perhaps matches TRBD2 (5 bases). Trimming took off 1 base at V and 2 bases at J, with 12 bases between the two ends. Looked up from germline, CDR1 is MGHRA and CDR2 is YSYEKL. This CDR3 is built from 15 residues. In nucleotides, the CDR3 is TGCGCCAGCAGCCAAGTTTCGGGGAACGCCTACGAGCAGTACTTC. Translation gives CASSQVSGNAYEQYF.

This clone was counted between two and nine times. The rearrangement uses TRBV30 and TRBJ1-1; a weak D match, TRBD1 (5 bases). Germline lookup yields CDR1 GTSNPN and CDR2 SVGIG (reference sequence). V gave up 1 base and J gave up 2 bases, with 8 bases separating them. The CDR3 is 13 amino acids. Here the CDR3 DNA reads TGTGCCTGGAGTGGGGGCTTTAACACTGAAGCTTTCTTT. It encodes CAWSGGFNTEAFF.

This chain connects TRBV10-2 to TRBJ1-4, with TRBD1 as a possible D gene (5 bases). Deletions cut 8 bases from V and 4 bases from J, with 11 bases between. Germline V gene lookup returns CDR1 WSHSY and CDR2 SAAADI. The CDR3 runs 13 residues. The CDR3 protein is CASGARDNEKLFF. The CDR3 DNA reads as TGCGCCAGCGGGGCCAGGGATAATGAAAAACTGTTTTTT.

The chain couples TRBV2 to TRBJ1-3, with 8 bases lining up with TRBD1. This CDR3 comprises 18 residues. Looked up from germline, CDR1 is SNHLY and CDR2 is FYNNEI. V lost 4 bases to trimming and J lost 4 bases; unmatched junction nucleotides: 15. The CDR3 nucleotides are TGTGCCAGCAGTGCTCTCCCCTCATTCAGGGGGCAGGGAAACACCATATATTTT. Translation gives CASSALPSFRGQGNTIYF. The whole variable domain, remainder taken from reference TRBV2 and TRBJ1-3, is EPEVTQTPSHQVTQMGQEVILRCVPISNHLYFYWYRQILGQKVEFLVSFYNNEISEKSEIFDDQFSVERPDGSNFTLKIRSTKLEDSAMYFCASSALPSFRGQGNTIYFGEGSWLTVV.

This chain connects TRBV18 to TRBJ2-3, with D perhaps matching TRBD2 (5 bases). The CDR3 contains 15 residues. Germline V CDR1 and CDR2: KGHSH, LQKENI. The V end was cut by 5 bases, the J end by 2 bases, with 14 bases between. The CDR3 coding sequence is TGTGCCAGCTCATCGACCGGGGTCTTCACAGATACGCAGTATTTT. This gives the protein CASSSTGVFTDTQYF.